This T cell receptor (beta chain) was documented in a study of T cell responses to AZD1222 COVID-19 vaccine. Regarding the study as a whole: It was only after the peak T cell response that any repertoires were sampled. Spike was spanned by vaccine-associated CD4 TCRs, which were dominant at 160-218 and 743-854. Unmutated variant regions are reportedly targeted by nearly half of spike-specific TCRs. Donors, mostly white British, included more females; clonal diversity was possibly underestimated.

About this clone: Its antigen is as yet unknown.

Sequencing used immunoSEQ multiplex PCR; TCRdb keeps in-frame clones, though not all of them. The table includes under 200,000 clones, approximately 88% detected once. Trimming removed 3 bases from V and 6 bases from J, with 7 bases in between. In germline, CDR1 is SGDLS, CDR2 YYNGEE. The CDR3 is made up of 12 amino acids. The source of this sequence is an adult who received the AZD1222 COVID-19 vaccine. Sequencing used peripheral blood, obtained 28 days after the second AZD1222 dose. The J gene is TRBJ2-1, the V gene TRBV9; D uncertain. The CDR3, as DNA: TGTGCCAGCAGCGGGACGACCAATGAGCAGTTCTTC. Protein: CASSGTTNEQFF.